The 14 T cell receptor beta chains listed next were all sequenced from one sample in a study of blood T cell repertoires in COVID-19. The protocol was immunoSEQ multiplex PCR, while the TCRdb copy is restricted to in-frame clones and leaves out a portion. The table shows around 150,000 clones, with 80% to 90% occurring only once. The sample consisted of peripheral blood. The receptors here all came from an older man with acute or convalescent COVID-19.

V gene TRBV7-9 combines with J gene TRBJ2-5; the match to TRBD2 covers 11 bases. Looked up from germline, CDR1 is SEHNR and CDR2 is FQNEAQ (reference sequence). The junction had 3 bases not matched to a gene; V was cut back by 5 bases and J by 1 base. The CDR3 runs 15 residues. CDR3 residues: CASSITSGSQETQYF. The CDR3 DNA follows: TGTGCCAGCAGCATAACTAGCGGGAGCCAAGAGACCCAGTACTTC.

The chain has TRBV5-1 and TRBJ1-1; a weak D match, TRBD1 (6 bases). CDR3 length: 17 amino acids. Trimming stripped 4 bases from V and 2 bases from J, with 21 bases between. Germline CDR1 is SGHRS and CDR2 is YFSETQ. CDR3 protein: CASSLQPRGGGNTEAFF. In nucleotides, the CDR3 is TGCGCCAGCAGCCTACAGCCGAGGGGGGGCGGCAACACTGAAGCTTTCTTT. The variable domain in full, completed from reference TRBV5-1 and TRBJ1-1, reads KAGVTQTPRYLIKTRGQQVTLSCSPISGHRSVSWYQQTPGQGLQFLFEYFSETQRNKGNFPGRFSGRQFSNSRSEMNVSTLELGDSALYLCASSLQPRGGGNTEAFFGQGTRLTVV.

This chain uses TRBV2 with TRBJ2-7, with TRBD2 identical over 9 bases. The CDR3 length is 14 residues. Trimming at V came to 11 bases and at J to 6 bases, leaving 14 bases not matched to a gene. The germline V gene has CDR1 SNHLY and CDR2 FYNNEI. The CDR3 sequence: CARGGGTRRTEQYF. CDR3 bases: TGTGCCCGCGGGGGGGGGACTAGGAGAACCGAGCAGTACTTC.

The rearrangement joins TRBV7-9 to TRBJ2-5; D might be TRBD1 (5 bases). The CDR3 contains 15 residues. The V end lost 5 bases, the J end lost 5 bases, and 18 bases lay between the germline ends. The V gene's germline CDR1 is SEHNR and CDR2 FQNEAQ (reference sequence). The CDR3: CASSLRDSLVETQYF. The CDR3 nucleotides read TGTGCCAGCAGCCTCCGAGACAGCCTCGTGGAGACCCAGTACTTC. The variable domain in full, with the rest retrieved from reference TRBV7-9 and TRBJ2-5, is DTGVSQNPRHKITKRGQNVTFRCDPISEHNRLYWYRQTLGQGPEFLTYFQNEAQLEKSRLLSDRFSAERPKGSFSTLEIQRTEQGDSAMYLCASSLRDSLVETQYFGPGTRLLVL.

This chain joins TRBV7-2 and TRBJ2-7; TRBD2 matches 10 bases. The CDR3 has 16 amino acids. With 3 bases clipped from V and 1 base from J, the junction kept 6 bases outside the gene matches. CDR1 and CDR2 from the germline V gene are SGHTA and FQGNSA. CDR3 sequence: CASSLVAGGGSYEQYF. In DNA form, the CDR3 reads TGTGCCAGCAGCTTGGTAGCGGGAGGAGGTTCCTACGAGCAGTACTTC.

In this sample, this clone turned up once. The V and J genes are TRBV2 and TRBJ1-3, with D possibly being TRBD1 (5 bases). The V gene's germline CDR1 is SNHLY and CDR2 FYNNEI. Trimming took off 3 bases at V and 0 bases at J, with 21 bases between the two ends. This CDR3 region has 19 residues. The DNA of the CDR3 is TGTGCCAGCAGTGACCCGCAGGACACTGGGTTGAGCTCTGGAAACACCATATATTTT. Its protein is CASSDPQDTGLSSGNTIYF.

The V gene is TRBV18, the J gene TRBJ2-2; 8 bases are shared with TRBD1. From germline, CDR1 is KGHSH and CDR2 LQKENI. V was clipped by 5 bases and J by 0 bases; unmatched bases: 2. The CDR3 has 15 amino acids. Written as DNA, the CDR3 is TGTGCCAGCTCAGAACAGGGGGCGAACACCGGGGAGCTGTTTTTT. It codes for CASSEQGANTGELFF.

The chain has TRBV27 and TRBJ1-1; TRBD1 agrees at 8 bases. J was trimmed by 1 base and V by 5 bases; bases with no gene match: 6. This CDR3 region has 15 residues. Germline assignment: CDR1 MNHEY and CDR2 SMNVEV (reference sequence). Here the CDR3 reads CASSPAGTGNTEAFF. In DNA form, the CDR3 reads TGTGCCAGCAGTCCCGCTGGGACAGGGAACACTGAAGCTTTCTTT.

This clone appeared a single time. This chain joins TRBV7-2 and TRBJ2-2; 8 bases align to TRBD2. Germline assignment: CDR1 SGHTA and CDR2 FQGNSA. V dropped 3 bases and J dropped 7; count of bases not matched to a gene: 7. The CDR3 is made up of 15 amino acids. CDR3 coding DNA: TGTGCCAGCAGCTTGGGGACTAGTGTCGGCGGGGAGCTGTTTTTT. Residues: CASSLGTSVGGELFF.

This CDR3 is CATREAGRGYTF. In DNA form, the CDR3 reads TGTGCCACTAGGGAGGCAGGCAGGGGCTACACCTTC. The chain has TRBV28 and TRBJ1-2; D remains unclear. The CDR3 covers 12 residues. Trimming pared 10 bases from V and 8 bases from J, leaving 17 bases between. CDR1 and CDR2 from the germline V gene are MDHEN and SYDVKM.

This clone has only one observation. The chain has TRBV5-8 and TRBJ1-5; no clear D gene. The germline V gene has CDR1 SGHTS and CDR2 YDEGEE. With 2 bases removed from V and 15 bases from J, the gap between germline ends came to 15 bases. This CDR3 region has 12 residues. The CDR3 is CASSLSGVNRHF. The DNA of the CDR3 is TGTGCCAGCAGCTTATCCGGTGTCAATCGGCATTTT.

Comment on this clone: The same CDR3 can be traced to other DNA sequences in this sample. The chain has TRBV24-1 and TRBJ2-1; 13 nucleotides align to TRBD2. The CDR3 has 16 amino acids. Trimming removed 3 bases from V and 4 bases from J; junction bases left unmatched: 2. Germline V gene data show CDR1 as KGHDR and CDR2 as SFDVKD. The CDR3 DNA reads as TGTGCCACCAGTGATCTACTAGCGGGAGGGTACAATGAGCAGTTCTTC. Amino acid sequence: CATSDLLAGGYNEQFF.

In this sample, this clone turned up a few times. V is TRBV7-2 and J is TRBJ2-7, with 7 bases lining up with TRBD1. Germline V gene lookup returns CDR1 SGHTA and CDR2 FQGNSA. Trimming cost V 0 bases and J 3 bases; bases outside gene matches: 5. The CDR3 spans 15 residues. The DNA of the CDR3 is TGTGCCAGCAGCTTAGCCGGACAGGCGAGCTACGAGCAGTACTTC. This sequence encodes CASSLAGQASYEQYF. Supplemented by reference TRBV7-2 and TRBJ2-7, the full variable domain reads GAGVSQSPSNKVTEKGKDVELRCDPISGHTALYWYRQSLGQGLEFLIYFQGNSAPDKSGLPSDRFSAERTGGSVSTLTIQRTQQEDSAVYLCASSLAGQASYEQYFGPGTRLTVT.

This rearrangement joins TRBV18 to TRBJ1-1; the match to TRBD1 covers 7 bases. This CDR3 comprises 13 residues. Looked up from germline, CDR1 is KGHSH and CDR2 is LQKENI. J gave up 7 bases and V 4 bases, and 6 bases lay outside the gene matches. For the CDR3, the DNA is TGTGCCAGCTCACTGGAGGGGGCGGTTGAAGCTTTCTTT. As protein: CASSLEGAVEAFF.